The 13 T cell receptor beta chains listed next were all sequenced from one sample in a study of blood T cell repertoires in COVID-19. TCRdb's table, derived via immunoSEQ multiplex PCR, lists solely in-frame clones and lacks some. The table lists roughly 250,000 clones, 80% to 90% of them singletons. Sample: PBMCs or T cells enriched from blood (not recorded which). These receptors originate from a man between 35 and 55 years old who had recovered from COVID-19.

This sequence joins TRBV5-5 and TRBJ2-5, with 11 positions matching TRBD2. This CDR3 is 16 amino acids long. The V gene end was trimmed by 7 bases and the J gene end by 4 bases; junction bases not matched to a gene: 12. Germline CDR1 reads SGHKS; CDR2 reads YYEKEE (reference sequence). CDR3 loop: CASLGNIAGGVETQYF. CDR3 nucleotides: TGTGCCAGCTTGGGGAACATAGCGGGAGGGGTAGAGACCCAGTACTTC.

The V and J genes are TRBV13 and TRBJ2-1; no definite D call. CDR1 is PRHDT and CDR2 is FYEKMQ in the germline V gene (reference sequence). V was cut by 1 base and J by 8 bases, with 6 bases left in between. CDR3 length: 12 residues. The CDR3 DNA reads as TGTGCCAGCAGCTTAGCCCGGTATGAGCAGTTCTTC. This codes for CASSLARYEQFF.

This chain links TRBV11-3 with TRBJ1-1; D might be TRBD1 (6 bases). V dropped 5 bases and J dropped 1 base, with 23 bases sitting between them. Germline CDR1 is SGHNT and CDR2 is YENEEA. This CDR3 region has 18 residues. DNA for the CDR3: TGTGCCAGCAGCCAAAGAAGGACAGCGAACTACAAGAACACTGAAGCTTTCTTT. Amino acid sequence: CASSQRRTANYKNTEAFF.

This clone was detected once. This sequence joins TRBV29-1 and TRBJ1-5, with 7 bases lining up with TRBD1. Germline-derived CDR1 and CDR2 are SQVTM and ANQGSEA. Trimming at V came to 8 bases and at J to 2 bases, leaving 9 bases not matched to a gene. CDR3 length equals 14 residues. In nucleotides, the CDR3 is TGCAGCACCTCGACAGGGTTGGGCAATCAGCCCCAGCATTTT. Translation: CSTSTGLGNQPQHF.

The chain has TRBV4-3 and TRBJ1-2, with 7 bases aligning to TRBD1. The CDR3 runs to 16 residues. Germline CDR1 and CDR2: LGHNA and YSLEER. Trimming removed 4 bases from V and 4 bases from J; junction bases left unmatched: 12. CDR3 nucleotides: TGCGCCAGCAGCCCCATAGGGACAGTGAACGCCTATGGCTACACCTTC. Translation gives CASSPIGTVNAYGYTF.

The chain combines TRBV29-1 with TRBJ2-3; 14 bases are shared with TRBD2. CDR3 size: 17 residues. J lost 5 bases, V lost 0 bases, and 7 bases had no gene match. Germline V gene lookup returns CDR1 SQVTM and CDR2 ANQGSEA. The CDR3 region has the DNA TGCAGCGTTGAAGATCTGGGACTAGCGGGGGTTGGAGATACGCAGTATTTT. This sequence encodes CSVEDLGLAGVGDTQYF.

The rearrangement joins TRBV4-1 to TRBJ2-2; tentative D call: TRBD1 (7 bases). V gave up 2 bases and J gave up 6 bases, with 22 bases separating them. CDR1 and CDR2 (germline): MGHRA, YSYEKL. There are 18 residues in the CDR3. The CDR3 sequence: CASSQRVGRGAFAGELFF. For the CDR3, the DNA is TGCGCCAGCAGCCAAAGGGTGGGCAGGGGGGCGTTCGCCGGGGAGCTGTTTTTT.

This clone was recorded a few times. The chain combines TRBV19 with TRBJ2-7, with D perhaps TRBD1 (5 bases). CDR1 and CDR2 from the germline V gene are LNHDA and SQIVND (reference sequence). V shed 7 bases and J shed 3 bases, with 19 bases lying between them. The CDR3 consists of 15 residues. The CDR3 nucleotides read TGTGCCAGTAATCAGGGTTTTGGGGTGAACTACGAGCAGTACTTC. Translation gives CASNQGFGVNYEQYF.

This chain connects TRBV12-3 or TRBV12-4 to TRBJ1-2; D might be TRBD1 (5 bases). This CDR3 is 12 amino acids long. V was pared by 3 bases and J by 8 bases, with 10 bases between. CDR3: CASSLGREGYTF. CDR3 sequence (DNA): TGTGCCAGCAGTTTGGGGCGGGAGGGCTACACCTTC.

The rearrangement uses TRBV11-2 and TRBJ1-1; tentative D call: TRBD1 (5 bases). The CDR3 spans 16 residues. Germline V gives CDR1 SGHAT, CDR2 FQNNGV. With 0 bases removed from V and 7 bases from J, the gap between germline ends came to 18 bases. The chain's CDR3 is CASSLDLAGRGSEAFF. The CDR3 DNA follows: TGTGCCAGCAGCTTAGATTTGGCAGGGCGGGGGAGTGAAGCTTTCTTT.

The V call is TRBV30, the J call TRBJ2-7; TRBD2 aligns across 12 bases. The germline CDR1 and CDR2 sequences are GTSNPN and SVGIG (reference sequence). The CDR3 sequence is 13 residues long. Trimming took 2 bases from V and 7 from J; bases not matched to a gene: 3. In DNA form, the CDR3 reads TGTGCCTGGAGTCTAGCGGGGGGGCTGGAGCAGTACTTC. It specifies CAWSLAGGLEQYF.

CDR3 sequence (DNA): TGTGCCACACAAAGGAACACTGAAGCTTTCTTT. Its protein is CATQRNTEAFF. The chain carries TRBV6-5 and TRBJ1-1; D is unresolved. The CDR3 runs to 11 residues. Germline-derived CDR1 and CDR2 are MNHEY and SVGAGI. The germline V and J ends were trimmed by 10 bases and 1 base, with 7 bases remaining between them.

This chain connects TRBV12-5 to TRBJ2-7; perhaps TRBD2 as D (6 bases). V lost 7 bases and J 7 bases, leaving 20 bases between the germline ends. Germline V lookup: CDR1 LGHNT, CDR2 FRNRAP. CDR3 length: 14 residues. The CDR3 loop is CASALPRRVQEQYF. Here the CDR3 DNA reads TGTGCTAGTGCCCTACCCAGGAGGGTGCAGGAGCAGTACTTC.